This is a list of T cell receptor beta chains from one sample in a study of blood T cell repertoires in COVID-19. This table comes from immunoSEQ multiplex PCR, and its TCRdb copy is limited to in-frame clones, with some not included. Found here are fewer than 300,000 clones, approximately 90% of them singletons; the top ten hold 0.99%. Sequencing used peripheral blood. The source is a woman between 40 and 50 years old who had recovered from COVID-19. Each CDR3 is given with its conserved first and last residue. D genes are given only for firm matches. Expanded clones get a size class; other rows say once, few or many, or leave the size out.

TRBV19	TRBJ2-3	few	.	TGTGCCAGTAGTATTGGTATCGAGTTCAGGACAGATACGCAGTATTTT	CASSIGIEFRTDTQYF
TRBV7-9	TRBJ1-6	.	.	TGTGCCAGCAGCCCCCGACGGGGTGATTCACCCCTCCACTTT	CASSPRRGDSPLHF
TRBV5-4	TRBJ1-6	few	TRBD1	TGTGCCAGCAGCATCGGGACAGGCCTAAGTAATTCACCCCTCCACTTT	CASSIGTGLSNSPLHF
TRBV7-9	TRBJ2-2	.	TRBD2	TGTGCCAGCAGCTTCGGACTAGCGGGAAACACCGGGGAGCTGTTTTTT	CASSFGLAGNTGELFF
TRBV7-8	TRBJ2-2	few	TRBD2	TGTGCCAGCAGCCCCTCGGGGGGAATCGGGGAGCTGTTTTTT	CASSPSGGIGELFF
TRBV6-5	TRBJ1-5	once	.	TGTGCCAGCGGGGGGGGGCTGAAACAGCCCCAGCATTTT	CASGGGLKQPQHF
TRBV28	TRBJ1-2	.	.	TGTGCCAGCAGTTTCGGGGGGTGGGATGGCTACACCTTC	CASSFGGWDGYTF
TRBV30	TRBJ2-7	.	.	TGTGCCTGGGGGCGGCTCGAGCAGTACTTC	CAWGRLEQYF
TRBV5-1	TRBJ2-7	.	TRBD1	TGCGCCAGCAGCTTGTGGGGGACAGGGGGATCTTACGAGCAGTACTTC	CASSLWGTGGSYEQYF
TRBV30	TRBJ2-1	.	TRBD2	TGTGCCTGGAGTGGTGGGCTACTAGCGGGATGGGGCAATGAGCAGTTCTTC	CAWSGGLLAGWGNEQFF
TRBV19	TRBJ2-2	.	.	TGTGCCAGTAGTAGTGGGCCAGACAGGCCCCTGTTTTTT	CASSSGPDRPLFF
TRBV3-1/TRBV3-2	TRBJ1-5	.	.	TGTGCCAGCATAGTGGGGCCGGCTGGTCAGCCCCAGCATTTT	CASIVGPAGQPQHF
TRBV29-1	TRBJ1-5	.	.	TGCAGCGGGGGGGTGGATTCGGGACCCCAGCATTTT	CSGGVDSGPQHF
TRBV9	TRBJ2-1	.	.	TGTGCCAGCAGCGTAGAAGGGAGAGCTCAGGCTGAGCAGTTCTTC	CASSVEGRAQAEQFF
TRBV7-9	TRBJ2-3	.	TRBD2	TGTGCCAGCAGCTCCCAAGCGGGAACGGGGACAGATACGCAGTATTTT	CASSSQAGTGTDTQYF
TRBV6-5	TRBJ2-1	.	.	TGTGCCAGCAGTCCCCGGGGGGAGCAGTTCTTC	CASSPRGEQFF
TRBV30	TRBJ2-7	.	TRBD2	TGTGCCTGGAGTCAACTAGCGGGAGTAGCCTACGAGCAGTACTTC	CAWSQLAGVAYEQYF
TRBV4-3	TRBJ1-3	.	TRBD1	TGCGCCAGCAGCGAACACAGGGGGGGAGTCTCTGGAAACACCATATATTTT	CASSEHRGGVSGNTIYF
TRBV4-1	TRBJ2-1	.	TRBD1	TGCGCCAGCAGCGACGGGACAGGGGTTTACTATGAGCAGTTCTTC	CASSDGTGVYYEQFF
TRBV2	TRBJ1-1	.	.	TGTGCCAGCATTGTGGGCAGGGGAGACACTGAAGCTTTCTTT	CASIVGRGDTEAFF
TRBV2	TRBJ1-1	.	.	TGTGCCAGCAGCGGGGAGGGAGGGGGAGCTGAAGCTTTCTTT	CASSGEGGGAEAFF
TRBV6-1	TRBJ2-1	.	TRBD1	TGTGCCAGCAGTGAACCGGGACAGGGGAGAAATGAGCAGTTCTTC	CASSEPGQGRNEQFF
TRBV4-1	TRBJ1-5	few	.	TGCGCCAGCAGCCAAAGATGGGGGGGGTTGGGCCAGCCCCAGCATTTT	CASSQRWGGLGQPQHF
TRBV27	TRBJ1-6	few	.	TGTGCCGGCCCCTGGCCCCTCCACTTT	CAGPWPLHF
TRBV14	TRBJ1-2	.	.	TGTGCCAGCAGCCAAGATATAGGCGGCGGTCTGCGCTACACCTTC	CASSQDIGGGLRYTF
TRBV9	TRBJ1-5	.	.	TGTGCCAGCAGCGCTAACCAGGGTAATCAGCCCCAGCATTTT	CASSANQGNQPQHF
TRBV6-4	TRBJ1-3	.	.	TGTGCCAGCAGTGCAGGGGCTGGAAACACCATATATTTT	CASSAGAGNTIYF
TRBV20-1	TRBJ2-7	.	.	TGCAGTGGGGGAGCCTGGAACGAGCAGTACTTC	CSGGAWNEQYF
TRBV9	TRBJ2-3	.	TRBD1	TGTGCCAGCAGCGTAGGGGCAGGGGGCTTATGGGATACGCAGTATTTT	CASSVGAGGLWDTQYF
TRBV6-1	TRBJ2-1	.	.	TGTGCCAGCAGTGAGGGGTACAGGGAGCATGAGCAGTTCTTC	CASSEGYREHEQFF
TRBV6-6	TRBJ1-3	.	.	TGTGCCAGCAGTTTCGCCGACACTAGCTCTGGAAACACCATATATTTT	CASSFADTSSGNTIYF
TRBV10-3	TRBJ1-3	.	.	TGTGCCATGACCAGGGGCGGTGGGGGAAACACCATATATTTT	CAMTRGGGGNTIYF
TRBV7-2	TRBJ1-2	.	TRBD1	TGTGCCAGCAGCCCAGGGGGGACTCTTTATGGCTACACCTTC	CASSPGGTLYGYTF
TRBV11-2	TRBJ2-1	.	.	TGTGCCAGCAGCCCCCAGGGCGGCCCCTACAATGAGCAGTTCTTC	CASSPQGGPYNEQFF
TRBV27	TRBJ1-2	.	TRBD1	TGTGCCAGCAGTAATCGGGACAGGGGGCGTCAAGGCTACACCTTC	CASSNRDRGRQGYTF
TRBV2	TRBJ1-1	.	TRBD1	TGTGCCAGCAACCTCCGACAGGGGACGGGCACTGAAGCTTTCTTT	CASNLRQGTGTEAFF
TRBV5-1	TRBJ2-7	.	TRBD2	TGCGCCAGCAGCCGGGCTAGGGCTAGCGGCTACGAGCAGTACTTC	CASSRARASGYEQYF
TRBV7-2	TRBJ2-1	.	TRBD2	TGTGCCAGCAGCTCCCAGCTAGCGGGCGGGGGTGAGCAGTTCTTC	CASSSQLAGGGEQFF
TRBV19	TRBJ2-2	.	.	TGTGCCAGTAGTTGGGGCGCGGGACTCGCCGGGGAGCTGTTTTTT	CASSWGAGLAGELFF
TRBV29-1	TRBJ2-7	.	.	TGCAGCGTTGAAGTCCCCTCCCCTAACTCCTACGAGCAGTACTTC	CSVEVPSPNSYEQYF
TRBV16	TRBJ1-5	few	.	TGTGCCAGCACGCCGGGGGTGCAGCCCCAGCATTTT	CASTPGVQPQHF
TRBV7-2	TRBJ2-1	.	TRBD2	TGTGCCAGCAGCTTAGTTGGGGGGGATGAGCAGTTCTTC	CASSLVGGDEQFF
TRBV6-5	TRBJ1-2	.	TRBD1	TGTGCCAGCAGTCGAGGACAGGCCTATGGCTACACCTTC	CASSRGQAYGYTF
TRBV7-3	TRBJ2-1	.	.	TGTGCCAGCAGTTCCAGCGACAGCTCCTACAATGAGCAGTTCTTC	CASSSSDSSYNEQFF
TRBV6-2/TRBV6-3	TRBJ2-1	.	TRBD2	TGTGCCAGCCGCCCCGGGACTACCAACAATGAGCAGTTCTTC	CASRPGTTNNEQFF
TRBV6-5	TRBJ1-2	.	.	TGTGCCAGCAGGTCCCGGGGCTATGGCTACACCTTC	CASRSRGYGYTF
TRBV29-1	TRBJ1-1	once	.	TGCAGCGTTGAAGTTGGGGCGGGGGCTTTCTTT	CSVEVGAGAFF
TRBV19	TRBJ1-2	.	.	TGTGCCAGTAGTATCGTGGGCAGAGACTATGGCTACACCTTC	CASSIVGRDYGYTF
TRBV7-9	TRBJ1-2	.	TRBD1	TGTGCCAGCAGCCGAGACAGGGGGCCCCACTATGGCTACACCTTC	CASSRDRGPHYGYTF
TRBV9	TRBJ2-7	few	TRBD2	TGTGCCAGCAGCGCCGGGACTAGCGTCGGCGAGCAGTACTTC	CASSAGTSVGEQYF
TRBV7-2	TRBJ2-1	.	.	TGTGCCAGCAGCTTTCTGGAGACTACTCACAAACGCCCTGAGCAGTTCTTC	CASSFLETTHKRPEQFF
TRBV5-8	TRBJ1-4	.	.	TGTGCCAGCAGCTTGGACCCGGACAGCGCTTTTTTT	CASSLDPDSAFF
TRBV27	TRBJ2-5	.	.	TGTGCCAGCAGGTCGACGGGGCACGGGGGTCGACAAGAGACCCAGTACTTC	CASRSTGHGGRQETQYF
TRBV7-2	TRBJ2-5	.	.	TGTGCCAGCAGCTTAGCCAGGGGAGGGCTTGGCGAGACCCAGTACTTC	CASSLARGGLGETQYF
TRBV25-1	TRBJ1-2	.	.	TGTGCCAGCAGTGAATCCGGGAGCTTCTATGGCTACACCTTC	CASSESGSFYGYTF
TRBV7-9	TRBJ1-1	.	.	TGTGCCAGCAGCTTAAGACGGGGGACGAACACTGAAGCTTTCTTT	CASSLRRGTNTEAFF
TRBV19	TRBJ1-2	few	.	TGTGCCAGTAGTCGCAGGGGTTCTTGGCATGGCTACACCTTC	CASSRRGSWHGYTF
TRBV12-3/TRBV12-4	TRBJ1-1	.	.	TGTGCCAGCAGTTTGGCGGGGACGCAAGCTTTCTTT	CASSLAGTQAFF
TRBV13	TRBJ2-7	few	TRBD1	TGTGCCAGCAGCTTAGGGGACAGGGAGTTGTCCGAGCAGTACTTC	CASSLGDRELSEQYF